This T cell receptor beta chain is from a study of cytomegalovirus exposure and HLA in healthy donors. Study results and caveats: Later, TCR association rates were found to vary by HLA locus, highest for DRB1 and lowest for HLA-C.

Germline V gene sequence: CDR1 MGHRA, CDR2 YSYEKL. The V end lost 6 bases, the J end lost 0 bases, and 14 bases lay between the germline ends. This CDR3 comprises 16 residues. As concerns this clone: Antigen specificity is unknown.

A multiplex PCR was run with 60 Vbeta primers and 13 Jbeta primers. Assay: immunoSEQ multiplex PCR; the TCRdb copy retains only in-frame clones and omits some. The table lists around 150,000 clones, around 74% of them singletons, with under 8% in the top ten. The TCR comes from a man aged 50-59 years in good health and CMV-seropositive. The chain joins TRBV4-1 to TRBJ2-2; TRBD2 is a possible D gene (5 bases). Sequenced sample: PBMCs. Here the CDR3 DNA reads TGCGCCAGCAGGCCGCCGAGCGGTTCGAACACCGGGGAGCTGTTTTTT. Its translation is CASRPPSGSNTGELFF.